The clone carrying this T cell receptor beta chain has a single count. Its antigen remains unidentified. These data come from a study of siplizumab effects on memory and regulatory T cells. The study's findings and limits: Naive T cell populations appeared to exhibit greater diversity than memory cells and appeared to be major alloresponse contributors.

Data came from immunoSEQ multiplex PCR; TCRdb stores just in-frame clones and leaves some out. The data contain 100,000 or so clones, approximately 91% of them singletons. Trimming took 1 base from V and 0 from J, leaving 9 bases between them. Germline V lookup: CDR1 LNHDA, CDR2 SQIVND (reference sequence). CDR3 size: 16 residues. The receptor comes from a human donor in good health. The source material was non-Treg CD4+ T cells sorted from blood. The rearrangement uses TRBV19 and TRBJ2-2; no definite D call. CDR3 DNA sequence: TGTGCCAGTAGTATAGCTCGGACGGCGAACACCGGGGAGCTGTTTTTT. Translation: CASSIARTANTGELFF. The full variable domain, in which reference TRBV19 and TRBJ2-2 provide the parts outside the CDR3, is DGGITQSPKYLFRKEGQNVTLSCEQNLNHDAMYWYRQDPGQGLRLIYYSQIVNDFQKGDIAEGYSVSREKKESFPLTVTSAQKNPTAFYLCASSIARTANTGELFFGEGSRLTVL.